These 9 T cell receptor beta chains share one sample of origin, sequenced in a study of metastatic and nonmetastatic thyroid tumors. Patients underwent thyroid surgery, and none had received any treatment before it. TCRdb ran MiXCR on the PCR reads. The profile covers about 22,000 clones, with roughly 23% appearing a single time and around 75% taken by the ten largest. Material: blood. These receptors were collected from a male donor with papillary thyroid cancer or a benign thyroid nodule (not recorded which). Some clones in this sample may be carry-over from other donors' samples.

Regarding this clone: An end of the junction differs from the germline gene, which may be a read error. Here the CDR3 DNA reads TGCGCCAGCAGGTCGGAGCGCGGGGTGAGTGGCTACGCATTC. Translated, it gives CASRSERGVSGYAF. The chain links TRBV5-1 to TRBJ1-2; D call uncertain. CDR3 length: 14 residues. Per germline, CDR1 SGHRS and CDR2 YFSETQ.

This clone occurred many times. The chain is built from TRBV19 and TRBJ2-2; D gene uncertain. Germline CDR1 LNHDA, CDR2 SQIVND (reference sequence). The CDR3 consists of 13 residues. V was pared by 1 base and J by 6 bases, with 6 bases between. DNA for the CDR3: TGTGCCAGTAGTATAGGTTCGTCCGGGGAGCTGTTTTTT. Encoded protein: CASSIGSSGELFF.

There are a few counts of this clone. CDR3 in amino acids: CASTKDRGPLHF. DNA for the CDR3: TGTGCCAGCACCAAAGATCGGGGACCCCTCCACTTT. The chain is built from TRBV6-1 and TRBJ1-6; D remains unclear. Trimming shortened V by 7 bases and J by 12 bases, and 13 bases separated the two germline ends. CDR1 and CDR2 (germline): MNHNS, SASEGT. The CDR3 spans 12 residues.

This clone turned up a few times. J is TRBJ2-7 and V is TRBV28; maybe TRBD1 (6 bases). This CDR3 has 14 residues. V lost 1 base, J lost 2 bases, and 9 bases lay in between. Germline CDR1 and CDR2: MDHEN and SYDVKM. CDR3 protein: CASSLSGAAYEQYF. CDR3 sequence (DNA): TGTGCCAGCAGTTTATCAGGGGCCGCCTACGAGCAGTACTTC. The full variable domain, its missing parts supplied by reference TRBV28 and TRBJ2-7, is DVKVTQSSRYLVKRTGEKVFLECVQDMDHENMFWYRQDPGLGLRLIYFSYDVKMKEKGDIPEGYSVSREKKERFSLILESASTNQTSMYLCASSLSGAAYEQYFGPGTRLTVT.

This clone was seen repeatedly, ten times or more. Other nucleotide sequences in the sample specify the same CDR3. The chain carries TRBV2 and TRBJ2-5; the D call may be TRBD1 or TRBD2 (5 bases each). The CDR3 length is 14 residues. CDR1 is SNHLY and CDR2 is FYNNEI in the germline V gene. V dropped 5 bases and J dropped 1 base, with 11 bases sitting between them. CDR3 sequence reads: CASSRGRLQETQYF. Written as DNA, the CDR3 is TGTGCCAGCAGTAGGGGACGGCTCCAAGAGACCCAGTACTTC.

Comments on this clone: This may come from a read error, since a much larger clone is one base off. The DNA of the CDR3 is TGTGCCAGCAGCGATGGACTAGAGTCTGTTCTATACAATGAGCAGTTCTTC. Translation: CASSDGLESVLYNEQFF. The chain has TRBV3-1 and TRBJ2-1; 7 positions agree with TRBD2. V lost 5 bases, J lost 4 bases, and 14 bases stayed unmatched. CDR1 is LGHDT and CDR2 is YNNKEL in the germline V gene (reference sequence). The length of the CDR3 is 17 residues.

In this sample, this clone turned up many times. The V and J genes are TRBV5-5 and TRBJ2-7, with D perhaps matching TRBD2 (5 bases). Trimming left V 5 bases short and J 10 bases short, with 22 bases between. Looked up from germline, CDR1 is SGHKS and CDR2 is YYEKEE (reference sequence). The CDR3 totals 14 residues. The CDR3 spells CASSLLRADLSQYF. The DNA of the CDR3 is TGTGCCAGCAGTCTCCTACGAGCGGACCTCTCTCAGTACTTC.

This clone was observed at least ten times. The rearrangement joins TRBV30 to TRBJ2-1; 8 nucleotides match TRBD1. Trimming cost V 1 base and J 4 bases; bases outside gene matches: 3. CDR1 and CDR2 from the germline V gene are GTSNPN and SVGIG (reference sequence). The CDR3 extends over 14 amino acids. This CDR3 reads CAWSGTGIYNEQFF. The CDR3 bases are TGTGCCTGGAGTGGGACAGGGATATACAATGAGCAGTTCTTC.

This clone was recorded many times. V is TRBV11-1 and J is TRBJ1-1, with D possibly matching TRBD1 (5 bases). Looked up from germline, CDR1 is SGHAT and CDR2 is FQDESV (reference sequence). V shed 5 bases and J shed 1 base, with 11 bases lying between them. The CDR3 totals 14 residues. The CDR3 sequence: CASSRGTENTEAFF. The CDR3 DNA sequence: TGTGCCAGCAGCCGGGGGACGGAGAACACTGAAGCTTTCTTT.